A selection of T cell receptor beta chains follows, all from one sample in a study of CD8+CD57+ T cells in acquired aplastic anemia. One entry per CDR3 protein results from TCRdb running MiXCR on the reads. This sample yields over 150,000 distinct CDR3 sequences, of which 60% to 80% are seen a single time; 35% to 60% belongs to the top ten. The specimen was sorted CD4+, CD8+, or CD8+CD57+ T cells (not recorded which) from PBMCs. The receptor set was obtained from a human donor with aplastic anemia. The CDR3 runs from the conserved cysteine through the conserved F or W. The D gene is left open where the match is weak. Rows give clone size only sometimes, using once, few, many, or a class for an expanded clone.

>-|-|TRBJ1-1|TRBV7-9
CASSLDREAFF
TGTGCCAGCAGCTTAGACAGGGAAGCTTTCTTT
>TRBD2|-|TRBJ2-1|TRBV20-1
CSANLAGLSYNEQFF
TGCAGTGCAAACTTAGCGGGGCTCTCCTACAATGAGCAGTTCTTC
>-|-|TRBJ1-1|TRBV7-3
CASSYTEMNTEAFF
TGTGCCAGCAGTTACACAGAAATGAACACTGAAGCTTTCTTT
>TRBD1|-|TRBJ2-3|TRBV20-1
CSARRDSRSTDTQYF
TGCAGTGCTAGACGGGACAGTCGTAGCACAGATACGCAGTATTTT
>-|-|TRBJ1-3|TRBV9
CASSRISGNTIYF
TGTGCCAGCAGCCGCATCTCTGGAAACACCATATATTTT
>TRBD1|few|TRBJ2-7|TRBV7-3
CASSFGTGPYEQYF
TGTGCCAGCAGCTTTGGGACAGGCCCCTACGAGCAGTACTTC
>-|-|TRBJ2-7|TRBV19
CASSIGQVGNYEQYF
TGTGCCAGTAGTATAGGACAGGTCGGAAACTACGAGCAGTACTTC
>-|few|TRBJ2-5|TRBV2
CASSEQSRASETQYF
TGTGCCAGCAGCGAACAGTCTCGGGCTTCAGAGACCCAGTACTTC
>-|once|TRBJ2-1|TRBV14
CASSLTRSSSYNEQFF
TGTGCCAGCAGCCTAACCAGGTCCAGCTCCTACAATGAGCAGTTCTTC
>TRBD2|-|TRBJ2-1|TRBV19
CASRIAGLRYNEQFF
TGTGCCAGTCGAATAGCGGGGCTGAGGTACAATGAGCAGTTCTTC
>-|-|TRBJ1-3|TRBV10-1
CASSERDTTSGNTIYF
TGCGCCAGCAGTGAACGGGACACCACATCTGGAAACACCATATATTTT
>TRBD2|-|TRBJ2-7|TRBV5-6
CASSFLPAGVEQYF
TGTGCCAGCAGCTTTCTACCAGCGGGAGTTGAGCAGTACTTC
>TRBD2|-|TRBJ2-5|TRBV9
CASSPIAGGQETQYF
TGTGCCAGCAGCCCCATAGCGGGGGGGCAAGAGACCCAGTACTTC
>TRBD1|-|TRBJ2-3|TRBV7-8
CASSFQGVGTDTQYF
TGTGCCAGCAGTTTCCAGGGGGTAGGCACAGATACGCAGTATTTT
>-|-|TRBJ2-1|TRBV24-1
CATQGYKPYNEQFF
TGTGCCACCCAGGGGTACAAGCCTTACAATGAGCAGTTCTTC
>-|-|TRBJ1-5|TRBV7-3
CASSLGRGGDQPQHF
TGTGCCAGCAGCTTAGGCAGAGGGGGAGATCAGCCCCAGCATTTT
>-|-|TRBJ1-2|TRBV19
CATRVQGTYGYTF
TGTGCCACCAGGGTGCAGGGGACCTATGGCTACACCTTC
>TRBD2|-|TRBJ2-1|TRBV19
CASSIISGGKGEQFF
TGTGCCAGTAGTATAATTAGCGGGGGAAAAGGTGAGCAGTTCTTC
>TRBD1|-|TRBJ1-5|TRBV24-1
CATSESGTGIGQPQHF
TGTGCCACCAGTGAGTCCGGGACAGGGATAGGTCAGCCCCAGCATTTT
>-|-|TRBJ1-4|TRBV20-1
CSAPHEVGEKLFF
TGCAGTGCTCCTCATGAGGTCGGGGAAAAACTGTTTTTT
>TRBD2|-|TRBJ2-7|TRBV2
CASMLAGGIYEQYF
TGTGCCAGCATGTTAGCGGGGGGGATCTACGAGCAGTACTTC
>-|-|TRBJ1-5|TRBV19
CASRGREFNQPQHF
TGTGCCAGTAGGGGTCGGGAGTTCAATCAGCCCCAGCATTTT
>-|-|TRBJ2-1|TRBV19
CASSIAGVGYNEQFF
TGTGCCAGTAGTATTGCCGGGGTGGGATACAATGAGCAGTTCTTC
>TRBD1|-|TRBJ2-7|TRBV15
CATSSPQTGGPSGETYEQYF
TGTGCCACCAGCAGTCCACAGACAGGGGGCCCCTCGGGGGAGACCTACGAGCAGTACTTC
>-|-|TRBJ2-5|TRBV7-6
CASSSLTTETQYF
TGTGCCAGCAGCTCCCTGACAACGGAGACCCAGTACTTC
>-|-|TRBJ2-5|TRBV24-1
CATSGRDGSRETQYF
TGTGCCACCAGTGGGCGGGACGGATCCCGAGAGACCCAGTACTTC
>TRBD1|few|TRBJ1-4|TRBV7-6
CASSLRQGAANEKLFF
TGTGCCAGCAGCTTACGACAGGGGGCAGCTAATGAAAAACTGTTTTTT
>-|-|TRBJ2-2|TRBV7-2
CASSPGGQGTTGELFF
TGTGCCAGCAGCCCTGGGGGGCAGGGCACGACCGGGGAGCTGTTTTTT
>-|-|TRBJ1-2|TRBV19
CASSIAVTYGYTF
TGTGCCAGTAGTATCGCCGTGACCTATGGCTACACCTTC
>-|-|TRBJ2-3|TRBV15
CATSAHRVWTDTQYF
TGTGCCACCAGCGCTCACAGGGTGTGGACAGATACGCAGTATTTT
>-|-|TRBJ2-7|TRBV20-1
CSAREGGRAYEQYF
TGCAGTGCTAGAGAGGGGGGACGGGCCTACGAGCAGTACTTC
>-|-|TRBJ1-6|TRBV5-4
CASSLGQLSLHF
TGTGCCAGCAGCTTGGGGCAACTCAGTCTCCACTTT
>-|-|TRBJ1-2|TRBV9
CASSPDVEGYTF
TGTGCCAGCAGCCCCGACGTTGAAGGCTACACCTTC
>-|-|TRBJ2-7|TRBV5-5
CASSLTDTHSSYEQYF
TGTGCCAGCAGCTTGACGGATACCCACAGCTCCTACGAGCAGTACTTC
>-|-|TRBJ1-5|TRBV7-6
CASSLEGSGQPQHF
TGTGCCAGCAGCTTAGAGGGTAGCGGTCAGCCCCAGCATTTT
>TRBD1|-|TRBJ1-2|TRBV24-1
CATSDWTGSGYTF
TGTGCCACCAGTGACTGGACAGGGAGTGGCTACACCTTC
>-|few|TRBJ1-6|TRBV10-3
CAIRGTVVGSPLHF
TGTGCCATCAGGGGGACCGTCGTGGGATCACCCCTCCACTTT
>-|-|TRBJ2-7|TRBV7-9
CASSLTIPRGEQYF
TGTGCCAGCAGCTTAACTATCCCGCGGGGCGAGCAGTACTTC
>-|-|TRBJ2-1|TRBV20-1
CSAYGSNNEQFF
TGCAGTGCTTACGGGAGTAACAATGAGCAGTTCTTC
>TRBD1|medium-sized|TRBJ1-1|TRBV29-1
CSASNRGMNTEAFF
TGCAGCGCCTCGAACAGGGGAATGAACACTGAAGCTTTCTTT
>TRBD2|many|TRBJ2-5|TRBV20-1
CSARDFVPSASGIQETQYF
TGCAGTGCTAGAGATTTCGTTCCCTCCGCTAGCGGGATTCAAGAGACCCAGTACTTC